A selection of T cell receptor beta chains follows, all from one sample in a study of blood T cell repertoires in COVID-19. Assay: immunoSEQ multiplex PCR; the TCRdb copy retains only in-frame clones and omits some. The table has fewer than 250,000 clones, roughly 89% seen once. The sample taken for sequencing was PBMCs or T cells enriched from blood (not recorded which). The source of these receptors is a woman between 35 and 50 years old who had recovered from COVID-19. Both conserved end residues are trimmed from each CDR3. Fields, in order: V gene, J gene, clone size, CDR3 protein. Some rows mark clone size as missing; the rest say once, few, many or name a class of expanded clone.

>TRBV28|TRBJ2-7|NA
ASSPPGQSHYEQY
>TRBV19|TRBJ2-3|NA
ASSMRSGGFTDTQY
>TRBV7-2|TRBJ2-1|NA
ASSLVGTGSGNEQF
>TRBV7-9|TRBJ2-1|NA
ASSSWEAGDNEQF
>TRBV11-3|TRBJ2-1|NA
ASTPWARSYNEQF
>TRBV2|TRBJ1-5|NA
ASSYEASSNQPQH
>TRBV10-1|TRBJ2-5|NA
ASSLGGSGETQY
>TRBV29-1|TRBJ2-3|few
SVDIGTGATDTQY
>TRBV4-1|TRBJ1-5|NA
ASSQTTGTDNQPQH
>TRBV24-1|TRBJ1-2|NA
ATSLGEGARGYT
>TRBV6-5|TRBJ1-2|NA
ASGRGGERSYGYT
>TRBV3-1/TRBV3-2|TRBJ1-1|NA
ASSQEVGGAF
>TRBV7-6|TRBJ2-5|NA
ASNRAGQITQETQY
>TRBV28|TRBJ1-2|NA
ASSLSPQYGYT
>TRBV28|TRBJ2-1|NA
ASSTPPGTSGYNEQF
>TRBV2|TRBJ1-4|NA
ASHGGEWEKLF
>TRBV19|TRBJ1-1|NA
ASSIGDRGQWTEAF
>TRBV7-8|TRBJ1-5|NA
ASSSTSNQPQH
>TRBV5-6|TRBJ2-2|NA
ASSFGGIDTGELF
>TRBV3-1/TRBV3-2|TRBJ2-2|NA
ASSQVRGNGGELF
>TRBV9|TRBJ2-2|NA
ASSVASHTGELF
>TRBV5-4|TRBJ1-2|many
ASSPGEAGDYGYT
>TRBV9|TRBJ1-5|NA
ASSADPGGNQPQH
>TRBV18|TRBJ2-2|NA
ASSPATGNTGELF
>TRBV18|TRBJ2-2|NA
ASSPILGADTGELF
>TRBV7-2|TRBJ2-7|NA
ASSLRREPYEQY
>TRBV10-2|TRBJ2-7|NA
ASSEGGPTYEQY
>TRBV7-2|TRBJ2-1|few
ASSLAGTVSYNEQF
>TRBV6-5|TRBJ1-5|NA
ASRGVGNQPQH
>TRBV6-2/TRBV6-3|TRBJ2-2|once
ASSKRLAGGAGELF
>TRBV5-4|TRBJ2-2|few
ASSFFVGSRELF